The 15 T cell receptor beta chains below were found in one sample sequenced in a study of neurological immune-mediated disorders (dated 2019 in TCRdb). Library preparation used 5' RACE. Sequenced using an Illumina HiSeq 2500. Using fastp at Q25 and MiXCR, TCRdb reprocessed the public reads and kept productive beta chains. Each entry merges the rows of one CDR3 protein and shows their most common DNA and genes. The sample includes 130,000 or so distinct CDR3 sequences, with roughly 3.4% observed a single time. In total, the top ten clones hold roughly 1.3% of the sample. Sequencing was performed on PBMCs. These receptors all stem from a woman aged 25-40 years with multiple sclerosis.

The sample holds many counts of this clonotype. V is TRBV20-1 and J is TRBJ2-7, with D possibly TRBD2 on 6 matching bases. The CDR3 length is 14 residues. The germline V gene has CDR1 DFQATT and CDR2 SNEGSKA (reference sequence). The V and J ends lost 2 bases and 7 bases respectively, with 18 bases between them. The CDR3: CSARSNTPRGEQYF. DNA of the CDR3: TGCAGTGCTAGAAGCAATACCCCCCGGGGGGAGCAGTACTTC.

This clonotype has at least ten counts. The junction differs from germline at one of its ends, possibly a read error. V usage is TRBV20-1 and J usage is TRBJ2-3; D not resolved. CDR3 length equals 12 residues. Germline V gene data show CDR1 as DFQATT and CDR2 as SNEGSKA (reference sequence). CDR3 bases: TGCAGTGCTGGCTTAGTTGCAGATGCGCAGTATTTT. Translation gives CSAGLVADAQYF.

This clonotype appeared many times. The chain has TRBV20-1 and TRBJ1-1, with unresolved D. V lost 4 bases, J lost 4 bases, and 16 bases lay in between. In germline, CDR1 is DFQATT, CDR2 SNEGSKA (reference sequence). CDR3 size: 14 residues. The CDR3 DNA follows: TGCAGTGCTATATGGAGGGAAAGGAGCACTGAAGCTTTCTTT. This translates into CSAIWRERSTEAFF.

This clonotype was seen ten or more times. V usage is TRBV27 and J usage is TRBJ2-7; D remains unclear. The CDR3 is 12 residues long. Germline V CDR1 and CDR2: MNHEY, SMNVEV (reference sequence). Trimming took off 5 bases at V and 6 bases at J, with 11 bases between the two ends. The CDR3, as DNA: TGTGCCAGCAGTAAACCCTCCCCCGAGCAGTACTTC. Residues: CASSKPSPEQYF.

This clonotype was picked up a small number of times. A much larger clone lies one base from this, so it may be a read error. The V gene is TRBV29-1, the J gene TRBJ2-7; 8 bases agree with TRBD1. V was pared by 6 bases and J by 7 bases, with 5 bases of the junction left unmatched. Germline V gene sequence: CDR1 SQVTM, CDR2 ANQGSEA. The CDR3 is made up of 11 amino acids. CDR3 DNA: TGCAGCGTCCGGACAGGGAGAGAGCAGTACTTC. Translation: CSVRTGREQYF.

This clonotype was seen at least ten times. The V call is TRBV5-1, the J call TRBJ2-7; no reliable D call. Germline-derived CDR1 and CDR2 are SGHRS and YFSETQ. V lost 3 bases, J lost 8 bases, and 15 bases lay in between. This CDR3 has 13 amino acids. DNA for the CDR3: TGCGCCAGCAGCTCAAGTGGTACAGCACAGCAGTACTTC. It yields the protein CASSSSGTAQQYF.

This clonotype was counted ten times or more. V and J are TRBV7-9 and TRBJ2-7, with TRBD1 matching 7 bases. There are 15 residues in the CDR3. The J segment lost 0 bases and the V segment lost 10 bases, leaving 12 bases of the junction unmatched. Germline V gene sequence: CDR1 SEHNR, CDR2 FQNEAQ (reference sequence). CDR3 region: CAISLTGPSSYEQYF. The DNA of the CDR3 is TGTGCCATCTCGTTGACAGGGCCGAGCTCCTACGAGCAGTACTTC.

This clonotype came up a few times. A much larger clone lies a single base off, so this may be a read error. This CDR3 is CASSHRREEQFF. DNA for the CDR3: TGCGCCAGCAGCCACCGGAGGGAAGAGCAGTTCTTC. V and J are TRBV4-1 and TRBJ2-1; a possible D gene is TRBD2 (6 bases). Germline CDR1 reads MGHRA; CDR2 reads YSYEKL. Trimming took off 3 bases at V and 10 bases at J, with 10 bases between the two ends. There are 12 residues in the CDR3.

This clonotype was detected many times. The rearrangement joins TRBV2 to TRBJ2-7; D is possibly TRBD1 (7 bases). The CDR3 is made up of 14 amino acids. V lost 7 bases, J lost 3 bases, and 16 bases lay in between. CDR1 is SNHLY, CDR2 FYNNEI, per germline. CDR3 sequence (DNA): TGTGCCAGCACCAGGGGGGCGAGTAGCTACGAGCAGTACTTC. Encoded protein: CASTRGASSYEQYF.

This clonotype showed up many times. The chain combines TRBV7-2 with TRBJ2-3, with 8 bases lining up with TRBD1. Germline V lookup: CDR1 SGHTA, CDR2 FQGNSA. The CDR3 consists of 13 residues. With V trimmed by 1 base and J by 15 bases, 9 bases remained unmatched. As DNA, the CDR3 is TGTGCCAGCAGCTTAGTATCAGGGGGCGCATATTATTTT. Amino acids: CASSLVSGGAYYF.

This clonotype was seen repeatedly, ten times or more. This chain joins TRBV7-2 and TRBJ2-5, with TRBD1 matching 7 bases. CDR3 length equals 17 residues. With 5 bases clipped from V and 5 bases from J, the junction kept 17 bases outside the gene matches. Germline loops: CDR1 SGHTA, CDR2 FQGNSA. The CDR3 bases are TGTGCCAGCAGCGGATTCCCGGGACAGTGGGGCGGGGAGACCCAGTACTTC. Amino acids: CASSGFPGQWGGETQYF.

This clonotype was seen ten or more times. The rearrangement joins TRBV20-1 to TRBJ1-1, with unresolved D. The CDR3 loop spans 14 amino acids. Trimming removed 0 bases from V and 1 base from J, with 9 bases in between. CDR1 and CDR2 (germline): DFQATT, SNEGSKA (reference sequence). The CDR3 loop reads CSAREPQRNTEAFF. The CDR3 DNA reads TGCAGTGCTAGAGAACCACAGCGGAACACTGAAGCTTTCTTT.

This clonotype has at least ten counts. CDR3 loop: CASSLIARISWQPQHF. The CDR3 DNA reads TGTGCCAGCAGTTTGATAGCGAGGATTTCATGGCAGCCCCAGCATTTT. The V and J genes are TRBV28 and TRBJ1-5; D unclear. V lost 3 bases and J lost 7, with 19 bases in between. Germline-derived CDR1 and CDR2 are MDHEN and SYDVKM. The CDR3 is 16 residues long.

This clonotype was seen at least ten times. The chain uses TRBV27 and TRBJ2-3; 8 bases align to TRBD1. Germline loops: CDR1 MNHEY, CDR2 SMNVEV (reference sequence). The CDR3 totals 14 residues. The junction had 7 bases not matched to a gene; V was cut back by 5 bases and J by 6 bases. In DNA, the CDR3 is TGTGCCAGCAGTGTAACAGGGGGGTTCGATACGCAGTATTTT. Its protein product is CASSVTGGFDTQYF.

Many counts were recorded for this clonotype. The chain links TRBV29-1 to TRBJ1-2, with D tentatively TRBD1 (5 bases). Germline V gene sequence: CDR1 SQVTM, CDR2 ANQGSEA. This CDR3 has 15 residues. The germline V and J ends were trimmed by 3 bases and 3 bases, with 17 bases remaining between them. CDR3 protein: CSVEDGALPYYGYTF. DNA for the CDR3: TGCAGCGTTGAGGACGGGGCACTTCCCTACTATGGCTACACCTTC.